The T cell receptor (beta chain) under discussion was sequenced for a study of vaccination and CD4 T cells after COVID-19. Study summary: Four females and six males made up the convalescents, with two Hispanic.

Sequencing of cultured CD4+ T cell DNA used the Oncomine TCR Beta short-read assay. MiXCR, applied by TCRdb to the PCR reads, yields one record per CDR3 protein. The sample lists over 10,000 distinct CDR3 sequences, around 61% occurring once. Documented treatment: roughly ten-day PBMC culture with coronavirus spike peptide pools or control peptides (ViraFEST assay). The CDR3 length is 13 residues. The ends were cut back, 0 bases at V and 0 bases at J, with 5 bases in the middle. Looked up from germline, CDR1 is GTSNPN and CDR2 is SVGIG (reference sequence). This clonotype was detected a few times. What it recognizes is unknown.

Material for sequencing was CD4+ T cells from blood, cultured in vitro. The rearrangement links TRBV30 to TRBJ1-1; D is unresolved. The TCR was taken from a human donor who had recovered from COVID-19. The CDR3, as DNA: TGTGCCTGGAGTGTACTCCTGAACACTGAAGCTTTCTTT. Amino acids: CAWSVLLNTEAFF.